These T cell receptor beta chains were read from a single sample in a study of identical twins. TCRdb re-analysed the 5' RACE reads in MiXCR, keeping a single row per CDR3 protein. The profile shows about 700,000 distinct CDR3 sequences, roughly 6% of them singletons. The specimen sequenced was naive T cells sorted from blood. All receptors derive from a man aged 18 to 30 in good health. Both conserved end residues are part of each CDR3. The D gene is left open where the match is weak. Some rows have no size entry. The others give once, few or many, or a class for an expanded clone.

>TRBV20-1|NA|NA|TRBJ1-4
TGCAGTGCATCAGGGACAACTAATGAAAAACTGTTTTTT
CSASGTTNEKLFF
>TRBV11-2|NA|NA|TRBJ2-2
TGTGCCAGCAGCTTAGCCGTCAGAACGAACACCGGGGAGCTGTTTTTT
CASSLAVRTNTGELFF
>TRBV5-1|NA|many|TRBJ1-2
TGCGCCAGCAGCGAAGACAAGGGGCTCCTTGGCTACACCTTC
CASSEDKGLLGYTF
>TRBV4-1|TRBD2|few|TRBJ2-6
TGCGCCAGCAGCCAAGGAGGGGTAGCGGGAGGGCCTGGGGCCAACGTCCTGACTTTC
CASSQGGVAGGPGANVLTF
>TRBV7-9|TRBD1|few|TRBJ2-7
TGTGCCAGCAGCTGGACCGGGACAGGGGGTTACGAGCAGTACTTC
CASSWTGTGGYEQYF
>TRBV11-2|NA|NA|TRBJ2-2
TGTGCCAGCAGCTTAGAACGGTCACCCGGGGAGCTGTTTTTT
CASSLERSPGELFF
>TRBV7-8|NA|NA|TRBJ2-1
TGTGCCAGCAGCTTACAAGACAGTCCCTACAATGAGCAGTTCTTC
CASSLQDSPYNEQFF
>TRBV5-1|NA|few|TRBJ1-1
TGCGCCAGCAGCTTTTCAGCGACGCTGAACACTGAAGCTTTCTTT
CASSFSATLNTEAFF
>TRBV27|NA|NA|TRBJ1-1
TGTGCCAGCAGATGGACCGAAAACACTGAAGCTTTCTTT
CASRWTENTEAFF
>TRBV12-3/TRBV12-4|NA|many|TRBJ2-2
TGTGCCAGCAGGGCGGCTGGGGAGCTGTTTTTT
CASRAAGELFF
>TRBV29-1|TRBD1|many|TRBJ2-7
TGCAGCGTTGAGGGACAGGGCATTGACGAGCAGTACTTC
CSVEGQGIDEQYF
>TRBV5-6|NA|many|TRBJ2-7
TGTGCCAGCAGCTTGGGCAGGGCAATCTACGAGCAGTACTTC
CASSLGRAIYEQYF
>TRBV2|NA|NA|TRBJ2-3
TGTGCCAGCAGAGCCGGGAGCTCTGGAGCAGATACGCAGTATTTT
CASRAGSSGADTQYF
>TRBV18|TRBD2|NA|TRBJ2-1
TGTGCCAGCTCACCAGGGACTAATCGGGCTGAGCAGTTCTTC
CASSPGTNRAEQFF
>TRBV4-2|TRBD2|few|TRBJ2-3
TGTGCCAGCAGCCAAGGTCAACCGGGAGGTAGCACAGATACGCAGTATTTT
CASSQGQPGGSTDTQYF
>TRBV12-3/TRBV12-4|NA|many|TRBJ1-6
TGTGCCAGCAGTTTATCGGGTGTTAATTCACCCCTCCACTTT
CASSLSGVNSPLHF
>TRBV5-6|TRBD2|NA|TRBJ2-1
TGTGCCAGCAGCCTTCCTCTAGCGGGAGGGCACAATGAGCAGTTCTTC
CASSLPLAGGHNEQFF
>TRBV25-1|TRBD1|NA|TRBJ2-7
TGTGCCAGCAGTAGACTCTGGGCTCACGGGACAGGGGTAGGGAACTACGAGCAGTACTTC
CASSRLWAHGTGVGNYEQYF
>TRBV20-1|TRBD2|NA|TRBJ2-2
TGCAGTGCTAGAGATGTTGCAGCGGGAGGGCCGGGCACCGGGGAGCTGTTTTTT
CSARDVAAGGPGTGELFF
>TRBV20-1|TRBD2|many|TRBJ2-3
TGCAGTGCTATCCGCGGGAGGGCGACAGATACGCAGTATTTT
CSAIRGRATDTQYF
>TRBV12-3/TRBV12-4|NA|many|TRBJ1-1
TGTGCCAGCAGTTGGAATTATGCTTCCGAAGCTTTCTTT
CASSWNYASEAFF
>TRBV5-8|TRBD1|NA|TRBJ2-6
TGTGCCAGCAGCGACAGGGTCCCTGGGGCCAACGTCCTGACTTTC
CASSDRVPGANVLTF
>TRBV7-6|NA|many|TRBJ2-7
TGTGCCAGCAGCTTAGGTGACGGCACCTACGAGCAGTACTTC
CASSLGDGTYEQYF
>TRBV9|TRBD2|many|TRBJ2-1
TGTGCCAGCAGACCGGGACTAGCGGTTACCAATGAGCAGTTCTTC
CASRPGLAVTNEQFF
>TRBV27|NA|NA|TRBJ2-7
TGTGCCAGCACCGGGGCTGGACGGGCATACGAGCAGTACTTC
CASTGAGRAYEQYF
>TRBV12-3/TRBV12-4|NA|many|TRBJ2-7
TGTGCCAGCAGGGTATACGGAGAGCAGTACTTC
CASRVYGEQYF
>TRBV20-1|TRBD2|many|TRBJ2-1
TGCAGTGCGCCGACTAGCGGGGCCTACAATGAGCAGTTCTTC
CSAPTSGAYNEQFF
>TRBV29-1|NA|many|TRBJ2-3
TGCAGCGTTGAAGGGACCCCCGTAGATACGCAGTATTTT
CSVEGTPVDTQYF
>TRBV12-3/TRBV12-4|TRBD1|many|TRBJ2-5
TGTGCCAGCAGTTTAAGGACAGGGACGGAGACCCAGTACTTC
CASSLRTGTETQYF
>TRBV10-2|TRBD1|NA|TRBJ1-5
TGCGCCAGCAGGGATAATAACAGGGGGCGGCCCCAGCATTTT
CASRDNNRGRPQHF
>TRBV2|TRBD2|few|TRBJ2-6
TGTGCCAGCATCGGACTAGCGGGAGATGGGGCCAACGTCCTGACTTTC
CASIGLAGDGANVLTF
>TRBV3-1|NA|few|TRBJ1-1
TGTGCCAGCAGCCACGGGACGGCGAACACTGAAGCTTTCTTT
CASSHGTANTEAFF
>TRBV12-3/TRBV12-4|NA|many|TRBJ2-7
TGTGCCAGCAGCAAGATCTCCTGGGGCAGTTCCTACGAGCAGTACTTC
CASSKISWGSSYEQYF
>TRBV9|TRBD2|NA|TRBJ2-3
TGTGCCAGCAGCCCCGGGACTACCTCCCGCGCAGATACGCAGTATTTT
CASSPGTTSRADTQYF
>TRBV4-2|NA|many|TRBJ2-1
TGTGCCAGCAGCCAAGGAGGGGTTGACGATGAGCAGTTCTTC
CASSQGGVDDEQFF
>TRBV5-1|NA|few|TRBJ1-3
TGCGCCAGCAGCTTGGCCGGGGACGGTGGTTACACCATATATTTT
CASSLAGDGGYTIYF
>TRBV5-1|NA|few|TRBJ1-2
TGCGCCAGTATGGGGGAAGACTATGGCTACACCTTC
CASMGEDYGYTF
>TRBV5-6|NA|few|TRBJ2-2
TGTGCCAGCGAGGGCGGGGACGCTTACACCGGGGAGCTGTTTTTT
CASEGGDAYTGELFF
>TRBV5-1|TRBD2|many|TRBJ2-1
TGCGCCAGCAGCTTGGCGAGGACTAGCGTCGGTGAGCAGTTCTTC
CASSLARTSVGEQFF
>TRBV6-5|NA|many|TRBJ1-5
TGTGCCAGCAGTTACGGGGAGAATCAGCCCCAGCATTTT
CASSYGENQPQHF
>TRBV29-1|TRBD2|many|TRBJ2-1
TGCAGCGTTCCGGCTAGCGGGAAAAAAGGATACAATGAGCAGTTCTTC
CSVPASGKKGYNEQFF
>TRBV12-3/TRBV12-4|NA|many|TRBJ1-5
TGTGCCAGCAGTTTAGCGTCCCGACCCAATCAGCCCCAGCATTTT
CASSLASRPNQPQHF
>TRBV7-8|NA|NA|TRBJ1-2
TGTGCCAGCAGCCAACAGGGTGGGGTCTATGGCTACACCTTC
CASSQQGGVYGYTF
>TRBV6-1|TRBD1|many|TRBJ2-3
TGTGCCAGCAGCCCAAAGGGGGCACACGATACGCAGTATTTT
CASSPKGAHDTQYF
>TRBV20-1|TRBD1|many|TRBJ1-1
TGCAGTGCTATGTCCCGGGACAGGGGTGAAGCTTTCTTT
CSAMSRDRGEAFF
>TRBV28|NA|many|TRBJ2-7
TGTGCCAGCAGGTCTCGGACAGACCTCGCCTACGAGCAGTACTTC
CASRSRTDLAYEQYF
>TRBV24-1|NA|NA|TRBJ2-5
TGTGCCACGGGAGCGCCCGGGCCCCAGGTCGGAGAGACCCAGTACTTC
CATGAPGPQVGETQYF